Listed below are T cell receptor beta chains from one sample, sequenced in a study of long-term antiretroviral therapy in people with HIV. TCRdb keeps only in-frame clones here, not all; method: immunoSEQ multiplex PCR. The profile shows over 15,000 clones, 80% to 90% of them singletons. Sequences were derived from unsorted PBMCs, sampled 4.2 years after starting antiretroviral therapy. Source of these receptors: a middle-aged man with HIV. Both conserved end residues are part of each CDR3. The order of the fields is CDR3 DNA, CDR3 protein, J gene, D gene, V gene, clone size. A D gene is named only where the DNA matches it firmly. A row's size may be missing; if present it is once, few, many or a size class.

TGCAGCGTTGGCTACCAGGGAGTGGGCTACGAGCAGTACTTC,CSVGYQGVGYEQYF,TRBJ2-7,NA,TRBV29-1,few
TGTGCCAGCAGCCTTCAGGGTGGGGCGGCAACTAATGAAAAACTGTTTTTT,CASSLQGGAATNEKLFF,TRBJ1-4,NA,TRBV7-2,NA
TGCGCCAGCAGCCTCGTGGGGGGGTCAGATACGCAGTATTTT,CASSLVGGSDTQYF,TRBJ2-3,TRBD2,TRBV5-1,NA
TGTGCCACCAGCACCCTGGACAGGGGGGGGGATACGCAGTATTTT,CATSTLDRGGDTQYF,TRBJ2-3,TRBD1,TRBV15,NA
TGCAGCGTTGAAGATCACCAGCGATCCTACGAGCAGTACTTC,CSVEDHQRSYEQYF,TRBJ2-7,NA,TRBV29-1,NA
TGTGCCAGCAGTGAACGTAGACAGTTGAACACTGAAGCTTTCTTT,CASSERRQLNTEAFF,TRBJ1-1,NA,TRBV6-1,NA
TGTGCCAGCGGGGACAGTTCTTCTTCCACAGATACGCAGTATTTT,CASGDSSSSTDTQYF,TRBJ2-3,TRBD1,TRBV6-4,NA
TGTGCCAGTAGTACGGGGGCCTCACCCCTCCACTTT,CASSTGASPLHF,TRBJ1-6,NA,TRBV19,NA
TGTGCCAGCAGTTACTCACCAGGGTCCGGGGAGCTGTTTTTT,CASSYSPGSGELFF,TRBJ2-2,NA,TRBV6-5,NA
TGTGCCAGCAGCTTAAGCACCGATAGGGGGCAGTTCTTC,CASSLSTDRGQFF,TRBJ2-1,NA,TRBV11-2,NA
TGCGCCAGCAGCCTAGGACAGGGGGCGGGAGATACGCAGTATTTT,CASSLGQGAGDTQYF,TRBJ2-3,TRBD1,TRBV5-1,NA
TGTGCCAGTAGTACATTTGGGGGGCCGAACGGGGAGCTGTTTTTT,CASSTFGGPNGELFF,TRBJ2-2,NA,TRBV19,NA
TGTGCCCTCCGGGACAACTATGGCTACACCTTC,CALRDNYGYTF,TRBJ1-2,NA,TRBV28,NA
TGTGCCACAGCGGCCCCCAATCAGCCCCAGCATTTT,CATAAPNQPQHF,TRBJ1-5,NA,TRBV10-3,NA
TGCGCCAGCAGCTTTACAGGGGTTAGCACAGATACGCAGTATTTT,CASSFTGVSTDTQYF,TRBJ2-3,TRBD1,TRBV5-1,NA
TGTGCCAGCAGTGCTGCAGGGGGCGCAGGCGGGGAGCTGTTTTTT,CASSAAGGAGGELFF,TRBJ2-2,TRBD1,TRBV6-1,NA
TGTGCCAGCAGTGATCCTGACACGAGCTCCTACGAGCAGTACTTC,CASSDPDTSSYEQYF,TRBJ2-7,NA,TRBV2,NA
TGTGCCAGCACCAGGGCTATTACAGGGGGAGGCTACACCTTC,CASTRAITGGGYTF,TRBJ1-2,TRBD1,TRBV5-4,once
TGTGCCAGCAGCCCAACAGGGAATCGGGGTATCACTGAAGCTTTCTTT,CASSPTGNRGITEAFF,TRBJ1-1,NA,TRBV28,NA
TGTGCCAGCAGCCCTCTTTTCGGAAACACCGGGGAGCTGTTTTTT,CASSPLFGNTGELFF,TRBJ2-2,NA,TRBV6-1,NA
TGTGCCAGCAGCTTAGGAGAAGGACCCTCCTACGAGCAGTACTTC,CASSLGEGPSYEQYF,TRBJ2-7,NA,TRBV7-6,NA
TGTGCCAGCAGCAAAGGCTCTAGGGGTCGGGAGACCCAGTACTTC,CASSKGSRGRETQYF,TRBJ2-5,NA,TRBV21-1,NA
TGCGCCAGCAGCCAAGAACAGGGTGGCCCAGATACGCAGTATTTT,CASSQEQGGPDTQYF,TRBJ2-3,NA,TRBV4-1,NA
TGTGCCAGCAGCTTACAGTCCTATAATTCACCCCTCCACTTT,CASSLQSYNSPLHF,TRBJ1-6,NA,TRBV7-9,NA
TGTGCCAGCAGCGCCCTGCTAGCGGAATCCTACAATGAGCAGTTCTTC,CASSALLAESYNEQFF,TRBJ2-1,TRBD2,TRBV2,NA